Listed here is a single TCR beta chain. The antigen remains unidentified. The V gene lost 2 bases and the J gene lost 8 bases, with 14 bases spanning the gap. The CDR3 runs 14 residues. The V gene's germline CDR1 is MDHEN and CDR2 SYDVKM. This sample was taken from a study of blood T cells in healthy people across ages. The second PCR ran 7 to 11 cycles with a sample-barcoded 5' primer and J-beta primers. Sequencing yielded, for each sample, at least 3 million paired-end reads carrying CDR3. TCRdb re-called the 5' RACE reads through MiXCR, storing one row per CDR3 protein. Seen here are roughly 680,000 distinct CDR3 sequences, around a fifth observed once, and the top ten hold roughly 3.4%. Study-level results: Per million T cells, the diversity of TCR beta decreased roughly linearly as age advanced. Among long-lived donors, naive CD4+ cells were more numerous and diversity higher than in aged donors. Unsorted PBMC input precluded a conclusive naive versus antigen-experienced comparison.

This sequence joins TRBV28 and TRBJ2-3; D possibly corresponds to TRBD2 (6 bases). The TCR sequence derives from a man between 65 and 85 years old in good health. The sequenced material came from blood. Here the CDR3 DNA reads TGTGCCAGCAGTTTAACTAGCCCGCCGGGTACGCAGTATTTT. Protein: CASSLTSPPGTQYF.